This passage covers 27 T cell receptor beta chains from one sample sequenced in a study of cytomegalovirus exposure and HLA in healthy donors. PCR employed 60 Vbeta and 13 Jbeta primers. Profiled with immunoSEQ multiplex PCR; TCRdb holds only in-frame clones, not every one. The table for this sample gives 35,000 or so clones. The sample was PBMCs. Receptor source: a man aged 35-49 years in good health and CMV-seropositive.

The chain employs TRBV30 and TRBJ2-7, with D possibly being TRBD2 (6 bases). V gave up 3 bases and J gave up 2 bases, with 14 bases separating them. Germline CDR1 GTSNPN, CDR2 SVGIG (reference sequence). CDR3 length: 14 residues. Here the CDR3 reads CAWSPLTGAYEQYF. The DNA of the CDR3 is TGTGCCTGGAGCCCCCTCACGGGGGCCTACGAGCAGTACTTC.

The chain uses TRBV19 and TRBJ2-1; 11 nucleotides align to TRBD1. Germline trimming cut 5 bases from V and 4 bases from J; bases unmatched to any gene: 1. This CDR3 has 14 residues. Germline V lookup: CDR1 LNHDA, CDR2 SQIVND (reference sequence). The CDR3 bases are TGTGCCAGTAGTGGGACAGGGGGATACAATGAGCAGTTCTTC. Translating gives CASSGTGGYNEQFF.

Details on this clone: Its ends do not fully match the called genes, so a read error is possible. J is TRBJ1-3 and V is TRBV7-7, with D possibly TRBD1 on 5 matching bases. Germline values: CDR1 SSHAT, CDR2 FNYEAQ (reference sequence). The CDR3 is 13 residues long. This CDR3 reads CASSLGEGDTIYF. The CDR3 DNA reads as TGTGCTAGCAGCTTAGGAGAAGGGGACACCATATATTTT.

The chain has TRBV25-1 and TRBJ1-6; D is unclear. Germline V gives CDR1 MGHDK, CDR2 SYGVNS. The germline V and J ends were trimmed by 4 bases and 7 bases, with 11 bases remaining between them. The CDR3 runs 14 residues. CDR3 region: CASSAQVRNSPLHF. In DNA form, the CDR3 reads TGTGCCAGCAGTGCGCAGGTCAGAAATTCACCCCTCCACTTT.

This chain uses TRBV6-1 with TRBJ2-7; the D is unclear. V was clipped by 3 bases and J by 4 bases, with 7 bases between them. Germline CDR1 and CDR2: MNHNS and SASEGT. The CDR3 has 12 amino acids. CDR3: CASSEAFYEQYF. CDR3 bases: TGTGCCAGCAGTGAGGCTTTTTACGAGCAGTACTTC.

The chain has TRBV6-1 and TRBJ1-2; a weak D match, TRBD1 (5 bases). This CDR3 is built from 15 residues. The germline V and J ends were trimmed by 2 bases and 2 bases, with 12 bases remaining between them. Germline V gives CDR1 MNHNS, CDR2 SASEGT. CDR3 in DNA: TGTGCCAGCAGTGAATCCGACAGCCCGAACTATGGCTACACCTTC. The encoded protein is CASSESDSPNYGYTF.

The V and J genes are TRBV5-1 and TRBJ1-2; 9 bases are shared with TRBD1. The CDR3 is 17 residues long. Germline V CDR1 and CDR2: SGHRS, YFSETQ. The ends lost 3 bases at V and 6 bases at J; junction bases unmatched: 15. The CDR3 DNA reads as TGCGCCAGCAGCTCATCATCAAAGACAGGGGGAGACGATGGCTACACCTTC. It translates to CASSSSSKTGGDDGYTF.

The V call is TRBV7-3, the J call TRBJ2-1; 10 bases line up with TRBD2. The trim removed 3 bases at V and 2 bases at J, leaving 7 bases unmatched. Germline V gene sequence: CDR1 SGHTA, CDR2 FQGTGA. The CDR3 extends over 17 amino acids. As DNA, the CDR3 is TGTGCCAGCAGCTTCAATCTAGCGGGAGAGGCCTACAATGAGCAGTTCTTC. This translates into CASSFNLAGEAYNEQFF.

The V gene is TRBV9, the J gene TRBJ2-3; maybe TRBD2 (5 bases). This CDR3 is 13 amino acids long. Per the germline V gene, CDR1 is SGDLS and CDR2 is YYNGEE. The V end was cut by 7 bases, the J end by 6 bases, with 15 bases between. In nucleotides, the CDR3 is TGTGCCAGCTGCGAGCGGACTGGGGATACGCAGTATTTT. This translates into CASCERTGDTQYF. Looking up the rest from reference TRBV9 and TRBJ2-3 gives the full variable domain: DSGVTQTPKHLITATGQRVTLRCSPRSGDLSVYWYQQSLDQGLQFLIQYYNGEERAKGNILERFSAQQFPDLHSELNLSSLELGDSALYFCASCERTGDTQYFGPGTRLTVL.

This chain connects TRBV7-9 to TRBJ2-1; weak D call: TRBD2 (6 bases). The CDR3 totals 14 residues. CDR1 and CDR2 (germline): SEHNR, FQNEAQ (reference sequence). The germline V and J ends were trimmed by 3 bases and 7 bases, with 13 bases remaining between them. The CDR3 DNA sequence: TGTGCCAGCAGCTTTTCATCGGGAGTAAATGAGCAGTTCTTC. It specifies CASSFSSGVNEQFF.

The chain joins TRBV6-5 to TRBJ2-7; 11 bases fit TRBD2. CDR3 length equals 16 residues. The junction had 6 bases not matched to a gene; V was cut back by 0 bases and J by 5 bases. CDR1 is MNHEY and CDR2 is SVGAGI in the germline V gene. CDR3: CASSYSSASGRHEQYF. CDR3 nucleotide sequence: TGTGCCAGCAGTTACTCGTCGGCTAGCGGGAGGCACGAGCAGTACTTC.

This rearrangement joins TRBV5-1 to TRBJ2-7; TRBD2 might be the D (6 bases). CDR1 SGHRS and CDR2 YFSETQ come from the germline V gene. CDR3 length equals 15 residues. V was clipped by 0 bases and J by 3 bases, with 13 bases between them. CDR3 residues: CASSLEGSGYYEQYF. The CDR3 coding sequence is TGCGCCAGCAGCTTGGAAGGTAGCGGCTACTACGAGCAGTACTTC.

V usage is TRBV5-1 and J usage is TRBJ2-5, with 12 nucleotides matching TRBD2. Trimming cost V 6 bases and J 4 bases; bases outside gene matches: 4. CDR1 and CDR2 (germline): SGHRS, YFSETQ. The CDR3 sequence is 14 residues long. The CDR3 DNA is TGCGCCAGCACCCCGGGACTAGCGGGAGAGACCCAGTACTTC. It codes for CASTPGLAGETQYF.

The chain joins TRBV4-1 to TRBJ2-7; 9 positions agree with TRBD1. The J segment lost 7 bases and the V segment lost 4 bases, leaving 11 bases of the junction unmatched. Looked up from germline, CDR1 is MGHRA and CDR2 is YSYEKL. The CDR3 has 15 residues. The CDR3 sequence is CASSRAWDRVGEQYF. The CDR3 bases are TGCGCCAGCAGCCGCGCTTGGGACAGGGTAGGGGAGCAGTACTTC.

The chain employs TRBV6-1 and TRBJ2-5; D remains ambiguous. With the DNA end fitting TRBJ2-7 better, the J assignment may be wrong. There are 11 residues in the CDR3. CDR1 and CDR2 from the germline V gene are MNHNS and SASEGT. The CDR3 spells CASSDYYEQYF. CDR3 nucleotides: TGTGCCAGCAGTGACTACTACGAGCAGTACTTC.

DNA for the CDR3: TGCGCCAGCAGCCCCATGGGGGGACAGGGAGGCACTGAAGCTTTCTTT. This codes for CASSPMGGQGGTEAFF. The chain couples TRBV5-1 to TRBJ1-1; 9 bases map to TRBD1. The CDR3 extends over 16 amino acids. The V segment lost 4 bases and the J segment 4 bases; nucleotides outside the gene matches: 11. Germline V gene lookup returns CDR1 SGHRS and CDR2 YFSETQ.

The J gene is TRBJ2-3, the V gene TRBV30, with 13 bases aligning to TRBD2. The germline V gene encodes CDR1 GTSNPN and CDR2 SVGIG (reference sequence). Trimming took 3 bases from V and 2 from J; bases not matched to a gene: 5. This CDR3 comprises 16 residues. The CDR3 loop reads CAWSGGLAGPTDTQYF. CDR3 DNA sequence: TGTGCCTGGAGCGGGGGACTAGCGGGACCCACAGATACGCAGTATTTT.

This chain uses TRBV7-8 with TRBJ2-7; tentatively, D is TRBD1 (6 bases). CDR3 length equals 14 residues. V lost 5 bases, J lost 4 bases, and 15 bases lay in between. Germline CDR1 SGHVS, CDR2 FQNEAQ. In DNA form, the CDR3 reads TGTGCCAGCAGCCAATCCGGGACACATTACGAGCAGTACTTC. Encoded protein: CASSQSGTHYEQYF.

The chain uses TRBV7-9 and TRBJ1-1, with 8 bases fitting TRBD1. Germline lookup yields CDR1 SEHNR and CDR2 FQNEAQ (reference sequence). The CDR3 totals 14 residues. The ends lost 5 bases at V and 5 bases at J; junction bases unmatched: 7. In nucleotides, the CDR3 is TGTGCCAGCAGCCCGCGGACAGGGTATACTGAAGCTTTCTTT. This translates into CASSPRTGYTEAFF.

The gene calls are TRBV11-3 and TRBJ1-1; TRBD1 is a possible D gene (5 bases). Trimming removed 4 bases from V and 0 bases from J, with 12 bases in between. The CDR3 sequence is 15 residues long. Germline V gene data show CDR1 as SGHNT and CDR2 as YENEEA. CDR3 protein: CASSSARDLNTEAFF. The CDR3 nucleotides are TGTGCCAGCAGCTCCGCGAGGGACTTGAACACTGAAGCTTTCTTT.

The genes are TRBV6-1 and TRBJ1-6; D gene uncertain. The CDR3 is made up of 13 amino acids. Germline lookup yields CDR1 MNHNS and CDR2 SASEGT. Between the trimmed V and J ends, which lost 9 bases and 8 bases, there was a span of 14 bases. The CDR3 DNA sequence: TGTGCCAGTGCAGGTCAATCGGATTCACCCCTCCACTTT. Encoded protein: CASAGQSDSPLHF.

This chain connects TRBV6-5 to TRBJ2-1, with 12 bases aligning to TRBD2. CDR1 is MNHEY, CDR2 SVGAGI, per germline. V lost 6 bases, J lost 9 bases, and 3 bases stayed unmatched. The CDR3 spans 13 residues. CDR3 DNA sequence: TGTGCCAGCAGGTTGGGACTAGCGGGTGAGCAGTTCTTC. It is translated as CASRLGLAGEQFF.

The chain links TRBV10-1 to TRBJ2-5; 13 positions match TRBD2. Germline CDR1 reads WNHNN; CDR2 reads SYGVQD (reference sequence). CDR3 size: 18 residues. After removal of 6 bases from V and 2 bases from J, the junction contained 12 bases not matched to a gene. The CDR3 spells CASRPSEGLAGCQETQYF. In DNA, the CDR3 is TGCGCCAGCAGGCCTAGCGAGGGACTAGCGGGATGTCAAGAGACCCAGTACTTC.

This chain joins TRBV10-3 and TRBJ2-7; 9 bases are a match to TRBD2. Unmatched junction bases numbered 7, after V lost 0 bases and J lost 7 bases. The V gene's germline CDR1 is ENHRY and CDR2 SYGVKD. The CDR3 sequence is 15 residues long. CDR3 in DNA: TGTGCCATCAGTGAGTCGGGAGCGGGAGGAGGTGAGCAGTACTTC. Translated: CAISESGAGGGEQYF.

This chain uses TRBV5-6 with TRBJ1-5; 8 bases map to TRBD1. V shed 0 bases and J 6 bases; nucleotides not matched to a gene: 2. The CDR3 has 14 amino acids. CDR1 SGHDT and CDR2 YYEEEE come from the germline V gene. Here the CDR3 reads CASSLGTGPQPQHF. CDR3 DNA sequence: TGTGCCAGCAGCTTGGGGACAGGGCCTCAGCCCCAGCATTTT.

The rearrangement uses TRBV7-3 and TRBJ1-2, with unresolved D. The germline V gene has CDR1 SGHTA and CDR2 FQGTGA. The V end was cut by 4 bases, the J end by 2 bases, with 11 bases between. The CDR3 spans 14 residues. As DNA, the CDR3 is TGTGCCAGCAGCTCCACCGGGATCAACTATGGCTACACCTTC. The encoded protein is CASSSTGINYGYTF.

CDR3 sequence: CASSVGAVNTEAFF. As DNA, the CDR3 is TGTGCCAGCAGCGTAGGCGCGGTCAACACTGAAGCTTTCTTT. The chain employs TRBV9 and TRBJ1-1; D remains ambiguous. This CDR3 is built from 14 residues. Trimming took 0 bases from V and 2 from J, leaving 8 bases between them. Germline values: CDR1 SGDLS, CDR2 YYNGEE.